This T cell receptor (beta chain) was recorded in a study of cytomegalovirus exposure and HLA in healthy donors. Details on this clone: What it binds is not known.

CDR1 is SGHRS, CDR2 YFSETQ, per germline. Trimming removed 4 bases from V and 0 bases from J, with 11 bases in between. This CDR3 region has 15 residues. The assay was immunoSEQ multiplex PCR, and TCRdb's table has in-frame clones only and misses some. The sample lists about 200,000 clones; more than 75% were seen once. General study findings and limits: The authors confirmed in vitro that three CMV-associated chains were specific for CMV antigens. First-cohort TCR clusters tended to co-occur in the 95 to 150 validation repertoires, a later analysis found. The study found most TCR sequences rare, yet found some public TCRs in many donors. Overall, roughly 160 TCR beta chains were annotated as cytomegalovirus-associated.

Sequences were obtained from PBMCs. The chain links TRBV5-1 to TRBJ2-1; D may be TRBD1 (6 bases). The source is a woman aged 18 to 35 in good health and CMV-seropositive. CDR3: CASSRQGNSYNEQFF. The CDR3 DNA reads TGCGCCAGCAGCAGGCAGGGGAACTCCTACAATGAGCAGTTCTTC.